These T cell receptor beta chains were read from a single sample in a study of blood T cells in healthy people across ages. Via MiXCR, TCRdb re-called the 5' RACE reads, giving one row per CDR3 protein. This sample has about 1 million distinct CDR3 sequences, with approximately 26% found just once. These data were also reused for a study on T cells of mothers and their children.

The sequenced sample consisted of blood. Source of these receptors: a girl between 2 and 10 years old in good health. Each CDR3 is given with its conserved first and last residue. The order of the fields is V gene, J gene, clone size, D gene, CDR3 DNA, CDR3 protein. The D gene is left open where the match is weak. Where a row states a size, it is once, few, many or the class of an expanded clone; other rows omit it.

>TRBV15|TRBJ1-2|-|-
TGTGCCACCAGCATGATAGGACAGATGGGCTTCACCTTC
CATSMIGQMGFTF
>TRBV25-1|TRBJ2-1|-|-
TGTGCCTCAGCTTGGGTCTCGGATGAGCAGTTCTTC
CASAWVSDEQFF
>TRBV9|TRBJ1-2|many|-
TGTGCCAGCAGCGTAGAAAGGGGAGCTGGCTACACCTTC
CASSVERGAGYTF
>TRBV7-9|TRBJ2-5|-|-
TGTGCCAGCAGCCGACTGACAGAAGCTTTCTTC
CASSRLTEAFF
>TRBV9|TRBJ1-2|few|-
TGTGCCAGCAGCGTCAACAGGGACCTTAACTATGGCTACACCTTC
CASSVNRDLNYGYTF
>TRBV12-3/TRBV12-4|TRBJ2-1|once|-
TGTGCCAGCAGTTACGGGGGTACCAATGAGCAGTTCTTC
CASSYGGTNEQFF
>TRBV5-3|TRBJ1-5|few|-
TGTGCCAGAAGCGCGGACGGGGAGTATCAGCCCCAGCATTTT
CARSADGEYQPQHF
>TRBV29-1|TRBJ2-5|-|TRBD1
TGCAGCGTTGATATCGGGACAGGGGAGGTAGAGACCCAGTACTTC
CSVDIGTGEVETQYF
>TRBV27|TRBJ2-1|-|TRBD2
TGTGCCAGCAGTTCCGCGGTCGGTAGCGGGGGATCCTACAATGAGCAGTTCTTC
CASSSAVGSGGSYNEQFF
>TRBV3-1|TRBJ2-1|-|TRBD2
TGTGCCAGCAGCCAAGACCGAGCGGGGGAACCCTACAATGAGCAGTTCTTC
CASSQDRAGEPYNEQFF
>TRBV12-3/TRBV12-4|TRBJ1-5|once|-
TGTGCCAGCAGTTTGCGCAGGATTAATCAGCCCCAGCATTTT
CASSLRRINQPQHF
>TRBV5-6|TRBJ1-2|few|-
TGTGCCAGCAGTTCTTGGGATCTTTCGGGATTACTCTACGGCTACACCTTC
CASSSWDLSGLLYGYTF
>TRBV2|TRBJ2-5|-|-
TGTGCCAGCATAAGTCTACGGGAGACCCAGTACTTC
CASISLRETQYF
>TRBV20-1|TRBJ1-1|-|-
TGCAGTGCTATTCGAACTGAAGCTTTCTTT
CSAIRTEAFF
>TRBV20-1|TRBJ2-7|-|-
TGCAGTGCCTCCGGGACTGTGAGCTCCTACGAGCAGTACTTC
CSASGTVSSYEQYF
>TRBV5-6|TRBJ2-1|few|TRBD2
TGTGCCAGCAGCCTCATAGCGGGAGGGCTCTCCTACAATGAGCAGTTCTTC
CASSLIAGGLSYNEQFF
>TRBV12-3/TRBV12-4|TRBJ1-1|-|-
TGTGCCAGCAGTTTAGCCTTTGGGAACACTGAAGCTTTCTTT
CASSLAFGNTEAFF
>TRBV9|TRBJ2-3|few|-
TGTGCCAGCAGCGTAGATGGGGGAGATACGCAGTATTTT
CASSVDGGDTQYF
>TRBV10-3|TRBJ1-1|few|-
TGTGCCATCAGTGAGTCGAGGTGGGGCGAGAACACTGAAGCTTTCTTT
CAISESRWGENTEAFF
>TRBV20-1|TRBJ2-7|few|TRBD1
TGCAGTGCCGGGACAGACACCTACGAGCAGTACTTC
CSAGTDTYEQYF
>TRBV5-8|TRBJ2-5|-|TRBD2
TGTGCCAGCAGCTTGTGGACTAGCGGGGGTTATAAAGAGACCCAGTACTTC
CASSLWTSGGYKETQYF
>TRBV12-3/TRBV12-4|TRBJ1-1|few|-
TGTGCCAGCAGCCCCCCTCGCTTGGAGCGGGAGACTGAAGCTTTCTTT
CASSPPRLERETEAFF
>TRBV5-4|TRBJ2-4|-|TRBD1
TGTGCCAGCAGGATCGACAGGGGTGCGAAAAACATTCAGTACTTC
CASRIDRGAKNIQYF
>TRBV29-1|TRBJ2-2|few|TRBD2
TGCAGCGTTGAAGAGGGACTAGCGGGTTACACCGGGGAGCTGTTTTTT
CSVEEGLAGYTGELFF
>TRBV29-1|TRBJ1-1|few|-
TGCAGCGTAGCAGGGATACTGGCAGGGCGTGAAGCTTTCTTT
CSVAGILAGREAFF
>TRBV29-1|TRBJ1-2|few|TRBD1
TGCAGCGCCCCAGGACAGGGGAACTATGGCTACACCTTC
CSAPGQGNYGYTF
>TRBV3-1|TRBJ1-5|-|TRBD1
TGTGCCAGCAGCCAAGGACCAGGGGGCGATCTTAATCAGCCCCAGCATTTT
CASSQGPGGDLNQPQHF
>TRBV9|TRBJ2-1|few|-
TGTGCCAGCAGCGTAGAGCCAGGGAGCTCCTACAATGAGCAGTTCTTC
CASSVEPGSSYNEQFF
>TRBV7-2|TRBJ2-2|few|TRBD2
TGTGCCAGCAGCTTTGAGACTAGCGGGATTGGCGGGGAGCTGTTTTTT
CASSFETSGIGGELFF
>TRBV20-1|TRBJ2-7|-|TRBD2
TGCAGTGCTAGAACTTCACTAGCGGGAGCTCCCGAGCAGTACTTC
CSARTSLAGAPEQYF
>TRBV7-6|TRBJ1-2|-|-
TGTGCCGTGGGCCAGGTTGGCTATGGCTACACCTTC
CAVGQVGYGYTF
>TRBV3-1|TRBJ2-6|few|TRBD2
TGTGCCAGCAGCCTGGAATATCTAGCGGGAGCTGCAGGGGCCAACGTCCTGACTTTC
CASSLEYLAGAAGANVLTF
>TRBV28|TRBJ2-7|-|-
TGTGCCAGCAGACACAACAGTTACGAGCAGTACTTC
CASRHNSYEQYF
>TRBV27|TRBJ2-1|-|-
TGTGCCAGCAGTTCGGAGCTAGAACCCAATGAGCAGTTCTTC
CASSSELEPNEQFF
>TRBV28|TRBJ2-3|-|-
TGTGCCAGCAGTTCCGGGACGTTTGGTACGCAGTATTTT
CASSSGTFGTQYF
>TRBV9|TRBJ2-2|few|-
TGTGCCAGCAGCGGATGGGGGGCTGACACCGGGGAGCTGTTTTTT
CASSGWGADTGELFF
>TRBV20-1|TRBJ2-7|-|-
TGCAGTGCTAGCGGGGACGGGGACTCCTACGAGCAGTACTTC
CSASGDGDSYEQYF
>TRBV4-3|TRBJ1-5|few|-
TGCGCCAGCAGCCCCGCACAGGGTAGCAATCAGCCCCAGCATTTT
CASSPAQGSNQPQHF
>TRBV29-1|TRBJ2-5|few|-
TGCAGCGTTGAAGTGTGGCCACAAGAGACCCAGTACTTC
CSVEVWPQETQYF